The clone carrying this T cell receptor beta chain counts as medium-sized (0.01 to 0.1%). This specimen comes from a study of T cell repertoires in aging, cancer and after chemotherapy. Amplification of TCR beta used genomic DNA extracted from peripheral blood. A mixed TRB-A/B primer pool amplified rearranged TRB by multiplex touch-down PCR. In TCRdb, the multiplex PCR reads were re-called with MiXCR into one record per CDR3 protein. Counted here are about 1,200 distinct CDR3 sequences, roughly 23% occurring once; the ten biggest clones make up about 32%. Deletions cut 6 bases from V and 3 bases from J, with 15 bases between. Germline CDR1 MNHEY, CDR2 SVGAGI. The length of the CDR3 is 15 residues.

The origin of this receptor is a human donor with a solid tumor. V and J are TRBV6-5 and TRBJ1-5, with D possibly matching TRBD1 (6 bases). Sequencing was performed on blood. The CDR3 region is CASRKQGVINQPQHF. As DNA, the CDR3 is TGTGCCAGCAGAAAACAGGGAGTAATCAATCAGCCCCAGCATTTT.